A single sample is the source of the 19 T cell receptor beta chains below, sequenced in a study of B cell selection in AIRE deficiency. Method: immunoSEQ multiplex PCR; TCRdb's copy keeps in-frame clones and lacks some. The table shows about 21,000 clones, with about 94% occurring only once. The regulatory T cell sort gate was CD4+CD25hiCD127low/negative. Sequenced: Tregs sorted from PBMCs. The receptor source for this set is a human donor with AIRE deficiency.

This clone is a singleton in its sample. The chain carries TRBV2 and TRBJ1-1; 9 bases align to TRBD1. CDR1 and CDR2 from the germline V gene are SNHLY and FYNNEI. The ends lost 7 bases at V and 2 bases at J; junction bases unmatched: 5. This CDR3 spans 14 amino acids. The CDR3 region has the DNA TGTGCCAGCAAGAGGGACAGGGAAAACACTGAAGCTTTCTTT. Its translation is CASKRDRENTEAFF.

The chain joins TRBV5-1 to TRBJ2-1; D gene unclear. Germline-derived CDR1 and CDR2 are SGHRS and YFSETQ. This CDR3 has 14 residues. The V gene lost 0 bases and the J gene lost 5 bases, with 9 bases spanning the gap. The CDR3 loop reads CASSLALPHNEQFF. The CDR3, as DNA: TGCGCCAGCAGCTTGGCCCTCCCTCACAATGAGCAGTTCTTC. Full variable domain (remainder filled in from reference TRBV5-1 and TRBJ2-1): KAGVTQTPRYLIKTRGQQVTLSCSPISGHRSVSWYQQTPGQGLQFLFEYFSETQRNKGNFPGRFSGRQFSNSRSEMNVSTLELGDSALYLCASSLALPHNEQFFGPGTRLTVL.

The V gene is TRBV5-8, the J gene TRBJ2-7; D ambiguous. V gave up 5 bases and J gave up 0 bases, with 9 bases separating them. This CDR3 has 13 residues. Germline-derived CDR1 and CDR2 are SGHTS and YDEGEE. The CDR3 DNA sequence: TGTGCCAGCAGGCGACGTAGCTCCTACGAGCAGTACTTC. Its protein is CASRRRSSYEQYF.

The chain has TRBV11-2 and TRBJ2-5; tentatively, D is TRBD1 (6 bases). V was clipped by 4 bases and J by 1 base, with 13 bases between them. Germline-derived CDR1 and CDR2 are SGHAT and FQNNGV. The CDR3 contains 15 residues. CDR3 loop: CASSSLHRAQETQYF. The CDR3 region has the DNA TGTGCCAGCAGCTCTCTCCACAGGGCCCAAGAGACCCAGTACTTC. Drawing the rest from reference TRBV11-2 and TRBJ2-5, the complete variable domain is EAGVAQSPRYKIIEKRQSVAFWCNPISGHATLYWYQQILGQGPKLLIQFQNNGVVDDSQLPKDRFSAERLKGVDSTLKIQPAKLEDSAVYLCASSSLHRAQETQYFGPGTRLLVL.

This chain links TRBV7-3 with TRBJ2-1, with D perhaps matching TRBD2 (5 bases). This CDR3 is 12 amino acids long. Germline assignment: CDR1 SGHTA and CDR2 FQGTGA. V gave up 3 bases and J gave up 6 bases, with 6 bases separating them. This chain's CDR3 is CASSFRGNEQFF. CDR3 bases: TGTGCCAGCAGCTTTCGGGGCAATGAGCAGTTCTTC.

The chain couples TRBV19 to TRBJ1-1, with D possibly matching TRBD1 (5 bases). Per germline, CDR1 LNHDA and CDR2 SQIVND (reference sequence). Trimming took off 5 bases at V and 0 bases at J, with 13 bases between the two ends. CDR3 length: 15 residues. CDR3 region: CASSPRVIMNTEAFF. As DNA, the CDR3 is TGTGCCAGTAGTCCCAGGGTGATTATGAACACTGAAGCTTTCTTT.

This chain uses TRBV11-2 with TRBJ2-3; D is perhaps TRBD2 (6 bases). The length of the CDR3 is 16 residues. Germline CDR1 and CDR2: SGHAT and FQNNGV. The V end was cut by 2 bases, the J end by 2 bases, with 14 bases between. CDR3 DNA sequence: TGTGCCAGCAGCTTAAGGGTAGCGGCTTACACAGATACGCAGTATTTT. Protein: CASSLRVAAYTDTQYF. The complete variable domain, with remaining parts taken from reference TRBV11-2 and TRBJ2-3, reads EAGVAQSPRYKIIEKRQSVAFWCNPISGHATLYWYQQILGQGPKLLIQFQNNGVVDDSQLPKDRFSAERLKGVDSTLKIQPAKLEDSAVYLCASSLRVAAYTDTQYFGPGTRLTVL.

The V and J genes are TRBV28 and TRBJ2-1, with D unclear. V lost 3 bases to trimming and J lost 13 bases, with 16 bases between them. Germline V gene data show CDR1 as MDHEN and CDR2 as SYDVKM. The CDR3 contains 13 residues. This CDR3 is CASSFGFKYTQFF. CDR3 sequence (DNA): TGTGCCAGCAGTTTTGGGTTCAAGTATACCCAGTTCTTC.

V usage is TRBV4-1 and J usage is TRBJ2-2, with 8 positions matching TRBD2. CDR1 and CDR2 (germline): MGHRA, YSYEKL. V lost 0 bases, J lost 6 bases, and 18 bases stayed unmatched. This CDR3 comprises 20 residues. The CDR3 here is CASSQEVAQREFFRAGELFF. The CDR3 nucleotides read TGCGCCAGCAGCCAAGAAGTGGCTCAGCGGGAGTTCTTTAGGGCCGGGGAGCTGTTTTTT.

This clone was recorded only once. This rearrangement joins TRBV7-2 to TRBJ2-7; maybe TRBD1 (6 bases). Germline CDR1 and CDR2: SGHTA and FQGNSA. The CDR3 covers 14 residues. The V end lost 1 base, the J end lost 6 bases, and 13 bases lay between the germline ends. CDR3: CASSLGQGPGEQYF. CDR3 nucleotides: TGTGCCAGCAGCTTAGGGCAGGGGCCAGGCGAGCAGTACTTC.

V is TRBV25-1 and J is TRBJ2-2; D is unclear. CDR3 size: 12 residues. Trimming left V 4 bases short and J 8 bases short, with 8 bases between. Germline CDR1 reads MGHDK; CDR2 reads SYGVNS. The CDR3 reads CASSGQAGELFF. The DNA for the CDR3 is TGTGCCAGCAGTGGTCAGGCGGGGGAGCTGTTTTTT.

V usage is TRBV28 and J usage is TRBJ1-2; D gene uncertain. The CDR3 consists of 14 residues. V dropped 3 bases and J dropped 5 bases, with 13 bases sitting between them. Germline loops: CDR1 MDHEN, CDR2 SYDVKM. The CDR3 nucleotides read TGTGCCAGCAGTTTTTCGGGTCCCAATTATGGCTACACCTTC. It yields the protein CASSFSGPNYGYTF.

The chain recombines TRBV30 with TRBJ2-7; D ambiguous. Germline loops: CDR1 GTSNPN, CDR2 SVGIG (reference sequence). The CDR3 has 13 residues. The CDR3 reads CAMGSAARYEQYF. The CDR3, as DNA: TGTGCTATGGGTAGTGCGGCCAGATACGAGCAGTACTTC.

The chain combines TRBV6-6 with TRBJ2-7; maybe TRBD2 (7 bases). CDR1 is MNHNY and CDR2 is SVGAGI in the germline V gene (reference sequence). This CDR3 region has 15 residues. The V end was cut by 2 bases, the J end by 4 bases, with 15 bases between. DNA for the CDR3: TGTGCCAGCAGTTACGGCCGCGGGGGCCCATACGAGCAGTACTTC. Amino acid sequence: CASSYGRGGPYEQYF.

J is TRBJ2-2 and V is TRBV4-3; D ambiguous. Germline assignment: CDR1 LGHNA and CDR2 YSLEER. Trimming took off 2 bases at V and 2 bases at J, with 3 bases between the two ends. This CDR3 has 13 residues. The DNA for the CDR3 is TGCGCCAGCAGCCAACATAACACCGGGGAGCTGTTTTTT. It yields the protein CASSQHNTGELFF.

The chain couples TRBV19 to TRBJ1-1, with D unclear. CDR1 and CDR2 from the germline V gene are LNHDA and SQIVND (reference sequence). The CDR3 has 15 amino acids. V lost 2 bases and J 6 bases, leaving 16 bases between the germline ends. The CDR3 here is CASSIRGVGLPEAFF. The CDR3, as DNA: TGTGCCAGTAGTATAAGAGGTGTAGGCTTGCCTGAAGCTTTCTTT.

The chain employs TRBV28 and TRBJ2-2; a possible D gene is TRBD2 (5 bases). Trimming took off 1 base at V and 4 bases at J, with 13 bases between the two ends. Germline V gene sequence: CDR1 MDHEN, CDR2 SYDVKM. The CDR3 runs to 16 residues. CDR3 amino acids: CASSLSLGVGTGELFF. CDR3 in DNA: TGTGCCAGCAGTTTATCCTTGGGAGTTGGCACCGGGGAGCTGTTTTTT.

The chain employs TRBV6-5 and TRBJ1-5, with D hard to call. V was pared by 5 bases and J by 9 bases, with 17 bases between. The CDR3 consists of 14 residues. Looked up from germline, CDR1 is MNHEY and CDR2 is SVGAGI. CDR3 region: CASSVAGTSWPQHF. DNA for the CDR3: TGTGCCAGCAGTGTAGCGGGAACGTCGTGGCCCCAGCATTTT.

V usage is TRBV5-5 and J usage is TRBJ1-1; D is undetermined. This CDR3 comprises 13 residues. Trimming took off 2 bases at V and 3 bases at J, with 8 bases between the two ends. The germline CDR1 and CDR2 sequences are SGHKS and YYEKEE (reference sequence). The CDR3 spells CASSLTRHTEAFF. The CDR3 nucleotides read TGTGCCAGCAGCTTAACCCGCCACACTGAAGCTTTCTTT.